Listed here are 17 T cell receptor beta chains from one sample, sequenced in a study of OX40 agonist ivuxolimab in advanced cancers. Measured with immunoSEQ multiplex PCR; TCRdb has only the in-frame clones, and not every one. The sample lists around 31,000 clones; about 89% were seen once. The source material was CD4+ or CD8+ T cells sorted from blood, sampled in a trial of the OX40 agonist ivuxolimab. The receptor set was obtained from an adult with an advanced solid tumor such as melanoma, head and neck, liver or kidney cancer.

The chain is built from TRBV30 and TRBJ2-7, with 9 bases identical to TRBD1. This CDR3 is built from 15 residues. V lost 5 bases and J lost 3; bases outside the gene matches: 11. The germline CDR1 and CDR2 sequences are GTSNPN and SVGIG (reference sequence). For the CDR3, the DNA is TGTGCCTGGGGTTTGGGGACAGGGCTTCGCTACGAGCAGTACTTC. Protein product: CAWGLGTGLRYEQYF.

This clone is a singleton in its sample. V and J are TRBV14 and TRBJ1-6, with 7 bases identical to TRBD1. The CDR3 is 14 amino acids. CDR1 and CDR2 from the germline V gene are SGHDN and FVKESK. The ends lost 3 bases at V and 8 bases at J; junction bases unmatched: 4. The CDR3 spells CASSHQGVDSPLHF. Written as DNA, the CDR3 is TGTGCCAGCAGCCACCAGGGGGTCGATTCACCCCTCCACTTT.

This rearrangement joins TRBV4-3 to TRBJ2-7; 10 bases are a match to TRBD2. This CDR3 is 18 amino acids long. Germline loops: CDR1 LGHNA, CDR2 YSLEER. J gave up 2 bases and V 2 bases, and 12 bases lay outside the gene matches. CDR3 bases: TGCGCCAGCAGCCAACTCCCTCAGCGGCTAGCGGGAGCCTACGAGCAGTACTTC. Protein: CASSQLPQRLAGAYEQYF.

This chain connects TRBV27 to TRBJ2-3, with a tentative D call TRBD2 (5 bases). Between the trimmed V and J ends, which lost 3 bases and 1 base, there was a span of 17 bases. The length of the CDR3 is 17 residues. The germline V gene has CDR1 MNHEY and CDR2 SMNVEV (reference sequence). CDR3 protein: CASSFFGGRAGTDTQYF. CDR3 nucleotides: TGTGCCAGCAGTTTTTTTGGAGGCCGAGCGGGCACAGATACGCAGTATTTT.

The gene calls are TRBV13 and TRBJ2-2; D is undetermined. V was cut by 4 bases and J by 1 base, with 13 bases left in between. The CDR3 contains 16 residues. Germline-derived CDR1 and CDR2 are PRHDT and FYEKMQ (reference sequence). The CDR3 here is CASSYFKAGNTGELFF. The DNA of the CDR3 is TGTGCCAGCAGCTACTTTAAAGCAGGGAACACCGGGGAGCTGTTTTTT.

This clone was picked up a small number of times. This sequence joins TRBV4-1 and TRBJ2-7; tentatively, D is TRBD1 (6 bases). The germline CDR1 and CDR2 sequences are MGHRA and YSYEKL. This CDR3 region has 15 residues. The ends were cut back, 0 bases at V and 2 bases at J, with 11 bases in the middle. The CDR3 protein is CASSQEGHSAYEQYV. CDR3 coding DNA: TGCGCCAGCAGCCAAGAGGGACACAGTGCCTACGAGCAGTACGTC.

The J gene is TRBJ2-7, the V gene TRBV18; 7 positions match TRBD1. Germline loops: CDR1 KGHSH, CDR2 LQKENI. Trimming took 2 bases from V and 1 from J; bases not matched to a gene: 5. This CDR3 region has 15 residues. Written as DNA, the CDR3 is TGTGCCAGCTCACCAGGAGAGACAGGGTCCTACGAGCAGTACGTC. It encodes CASSPGETGSYEQYV.

CDR3 nucleotides: TGTGCCAGCAGCTTTAGGACCTACAATGAGCAGTTCTTC. Protein: CASSFRTYNEQFF. The rearrangement joins TRBV7-6 to TRBJ2-1; no reliable D call. V was shortened by 3 bases and J by 2 bases, with 5 bases between the two germline ends. This CDR3 region has 13 residues. Germline CDR1 SGHVS, CDR2 FNYEAQ. Filled out from reference TRBV7-6 and TRBJ2-1, the complete variable domain reads GAGVSQSPRYKVTKRGQDVALRCDPISGHVSLYWYRQALGQGPEFLTYFNYEAQQDKSGLPNDRFSAERPEGSISTLTIQRTEQRDSAMYRCASSFRTYNEQFFGPGTRLTVL.

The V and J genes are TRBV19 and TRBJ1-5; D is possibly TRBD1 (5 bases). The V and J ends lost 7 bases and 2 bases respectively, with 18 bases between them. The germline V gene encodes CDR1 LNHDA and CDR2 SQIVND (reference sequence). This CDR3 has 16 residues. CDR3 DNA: TGTGCCAGTACTCCGGGGCACTATCACGGCAATCAGCCCCAGCATTTT. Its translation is CASTPGHYHGNQPQHF.

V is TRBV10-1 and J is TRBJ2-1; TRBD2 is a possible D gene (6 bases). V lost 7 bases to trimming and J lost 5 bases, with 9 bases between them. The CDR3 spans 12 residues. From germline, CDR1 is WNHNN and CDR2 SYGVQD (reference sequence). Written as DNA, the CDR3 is TGCGCCAGCATCGGCGGGAACAATGAGCAGTTCTTC. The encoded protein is CASIGGNNEQFF.

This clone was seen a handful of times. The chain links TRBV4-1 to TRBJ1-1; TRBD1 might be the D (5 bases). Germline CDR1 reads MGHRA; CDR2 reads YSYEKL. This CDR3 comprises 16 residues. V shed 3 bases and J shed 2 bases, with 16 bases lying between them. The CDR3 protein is CASSHTPGGTNTEAFF. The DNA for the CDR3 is TGCGCCAGCAGCCACACTCCGGGGGGTACAAACACTGAAGCTTTCTTT.

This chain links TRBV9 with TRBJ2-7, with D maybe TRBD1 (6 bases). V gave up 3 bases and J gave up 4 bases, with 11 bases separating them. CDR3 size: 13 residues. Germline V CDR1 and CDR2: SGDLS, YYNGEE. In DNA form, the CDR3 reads TGTGCCAGCAGCGGAGGGACAACTTACGAGCAGTACTTC. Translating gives CASSGGTTYEQYF.

CDR3 in amino acids: CASSQDRGWDEKLFF. DNA for the CDR3: TGCGCCAGCAGCCAGGACAGGGGTTGGGATGAAAAACTGTTTTTT. V and J are TRBV4-1 and TRBJ1-4; 9 bases fit TRBD1. The CDR3 consists of 15 residues. The J segment lost 6 bases and the V segment lost 3 bases, leaving 5 bases of the junction unmatched. In germline, CDR1 is MGHRA, CDR2 YSYEKL.

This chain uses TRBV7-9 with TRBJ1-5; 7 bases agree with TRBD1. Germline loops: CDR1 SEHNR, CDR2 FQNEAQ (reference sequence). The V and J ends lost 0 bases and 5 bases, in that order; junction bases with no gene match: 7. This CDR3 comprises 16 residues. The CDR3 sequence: CASSLARAGGYQPQHF. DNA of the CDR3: TGTGCCAGCAGCTTAGCGAGGGCAGGGGGATATCAGCCCCAGCATTTT.

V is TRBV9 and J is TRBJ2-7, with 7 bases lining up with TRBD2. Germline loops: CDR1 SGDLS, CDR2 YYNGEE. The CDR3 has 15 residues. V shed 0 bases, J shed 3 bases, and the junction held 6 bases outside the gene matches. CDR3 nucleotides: TGTGCCAGCAGCGTAGACGGTGGGGACTACTACGAGCAGTACTTC. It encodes CASSVDGGDYYEQYF.

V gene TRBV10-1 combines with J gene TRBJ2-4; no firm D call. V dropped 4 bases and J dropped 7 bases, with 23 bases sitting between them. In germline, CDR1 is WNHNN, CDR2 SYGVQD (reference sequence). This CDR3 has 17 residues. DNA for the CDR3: TGCGCCAGCAGTGGAGTCCGACTTCCGTACCCCCGGAACATTCAGTACTTC. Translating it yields CASSGVRLPYPRNIQYF.

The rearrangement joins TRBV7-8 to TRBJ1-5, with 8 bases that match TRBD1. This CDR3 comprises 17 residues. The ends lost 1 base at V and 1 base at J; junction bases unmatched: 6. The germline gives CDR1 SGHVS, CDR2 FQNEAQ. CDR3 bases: TGTGCCAGCAGCTTAGGCCTGACAGGGGCGAGCAATCAGCCCCAGCATTTT. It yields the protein CASSLGLTGASNQPQHF. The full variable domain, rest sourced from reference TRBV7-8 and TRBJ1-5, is GAGVSQSPRYKVAKRGQDVALRCDPISGHVSLFWYQQALGQGPEFLTYFQNEAQLDKSGLPSDRFFAERPEGSVSTLKIQRTQQEDSAVYLCASSLGLTGASNQPQHFGDGTRLSIL.